This TCR beta chain was identified during a study of T cell repertoires in cytomegalovirus infection. The wider study: Indications of both CMV infection and matching HLA type were provided by public TCR beta signatures.

TCRdb reprocessed the reads with MiXCR, giving one entry per CDR3 protein. Of about 530,000 distinct CDR3 sequences listed, more than 20% are singletons. Study-level points and caveats: Using cumulative public TCR beta family frequency, the authors identified those who carried CMV together with the relevant HLA. In two of eight donors, the top clonotype was HLA-C-restricted CMV-specific.

Only a few counts were recorded for this clonotype. What it recognizes is unknown. Germline V gene lookup returns CDR1 SGHTA and CDR2 FQGNSA. The V and J ends lost 5 bases and 7 bases respectively, with 11 bases between them. CDR3 length equals 13 residues. The sequencing sample was made of PBMCs. This rearrangement joins TRBV7-2 to TRBJ2-2, with D perhaps TRBD1 (6 bases). This clonotype was sampled from a human donor in good health (CMV status not recorded). Some clones in this sample may be carry-over from other donors' samples. This CDR3 is CASSQNRDGELFF. The CDR3 DNA reads as TGTGCCAGCAGCCAAAACAGGGACGGGGAGCTGTTTTTT.